This is a list of T cell receptor beta chains from one sample in a study of cytomegalovirus exposure and HLA in healthy donors. Using immunoSEQ multiplex PCR, the repertoire was profiled, and TCRdb retains in-frame clones only, with some absent. The table shows about 150,000 clones, with roughly 85% occurring only once. The specimen sequenced was PBMCs. These receptors came from a young woman in good health and CMV-seronegative. Each CDR3 is given with its conserved first and last residue. A D gene is named only where the DNA matches it firmly. Size values are once, few and many counts, or a class for expanded clones, and some rows have none.

j_gene,v_gene,d_gene,abundance,CDR3nt,CDR3aa
TRBJ1-1,TRBV18,TRBD1,.,TGTGCCACCACCGGACAGGCGAACACTGAAGCTTTCTTT,CATTGQANTEAFF
TRBJ2-1,TRBV28,.,.,TGTGCCAGCAGTTTAGTAGGGAAGGGGCATTACAATGAGCAGTTCTTC,CASSLVGKGHYNEQFF
TRBJ2-1,TRBV19,TRBD2,.,TGTGCCAGTAGTCCCCCCCGGCGGGAGAAGTTCTTC,CASSPPRREKFF
TRBJ2-3,TRBV6-1,.,once,TGTGCCAGCACCCTCACAGATACGCAGTATTTT,CASTLTDTQYF
TRBJ2-7,TRBV6-5,TRBD2,once,TGTGCCAGCAGTTACGTGGCGGGAGTGGCCTACGAGCAGTACTTC,CASSYVAGVAYEQYF
TRBJ1-2,TRBV6-1,.,once,TGTGCCAGCAGTGAAGGAGGTTGGGAGAACTATGGCTACACCTTC,CASSEGGWENYGYTF
TRBJ1-2,TRBV19,.,.,TGTGCCAGTAGCCCAGACGGGAACTATGGCTACACCTTC,CASSPDGNYGYTF
TRBJ2-5,TRBV6-6,TRBD2,.,TGTGCCAGCAGGAATAGCGGGACTAGAGGGGAGACCCAGTACTTC,CASRNSGTRGETQYF
TRBJ1-5,TRBV18,TRBD1,.,TGTGCCAGCTCACCTAGGGGGACAGCCGATCAGCCCCAGCATTTT,CASSPRGTADQPQHF
TRBJ1-2,TRBV2,TRBD1,once,TGTGCCAGCGGCCGGGACAGGCTCGTCTATGGCTACACCTTC,CASGRDRLVYGYTF
TRBJ2-7,TRBV7-6,.,.,TGTGCCAGCAGCTCTGGGGGTGTAGGTAGCGGCTACGAGCAGTACTTC,CASSSGGVGSGYEQYF
TRBJ2-5,TRBV2,TRBD1,.,TGTGCCAGCAGTGAGGGACAGTTCAGGACCCAGTACTTC,CASSEGQFRTQYF
TRBJ2-3,TRBV28,.,few,TGTGCCAGCAGTTTAGTCGCGGGGCGGGGGCAGTATACGCAGTATTTT,CASSLVAGRGQYTQYF
TRBJ2-7,TRBV30,.,.,TGTGCCTGGGCCAGAATCTACGAGCAGTACTTC,CAWARIYEQYF
TRBJ2-2,TRBV7-9,TRBD1,.,TGTGCCAGCAGCCCCTCCCGGGACAGGGGGAACAACACCGGGGAGCTGTTTTTT,CASSPSRDRGNNTGELFF